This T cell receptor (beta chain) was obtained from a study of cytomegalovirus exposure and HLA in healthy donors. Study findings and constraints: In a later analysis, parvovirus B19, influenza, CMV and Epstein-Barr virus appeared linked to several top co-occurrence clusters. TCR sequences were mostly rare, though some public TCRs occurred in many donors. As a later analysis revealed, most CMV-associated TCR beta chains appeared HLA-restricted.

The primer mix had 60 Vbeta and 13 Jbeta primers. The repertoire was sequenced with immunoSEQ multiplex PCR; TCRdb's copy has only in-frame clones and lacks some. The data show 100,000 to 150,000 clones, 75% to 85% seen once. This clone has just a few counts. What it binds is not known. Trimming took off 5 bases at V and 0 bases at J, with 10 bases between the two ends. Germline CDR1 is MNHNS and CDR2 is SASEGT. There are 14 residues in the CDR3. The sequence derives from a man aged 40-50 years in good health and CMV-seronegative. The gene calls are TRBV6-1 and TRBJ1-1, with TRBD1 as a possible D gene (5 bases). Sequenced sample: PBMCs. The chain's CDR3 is CASSTGPVNTEAFF. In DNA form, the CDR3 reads TGTGCCAGCAGTACAGGACCCGTGAACACTGAAGCTTTCTTT.